This TCR beta chain was sequenced for a study of radiotherapy plus CTLA-4 blockade in lung cancer. Study overall: Patients showed objective responses in 15% to 20% of cases and disease control in around 30%. General study points: After treatment with radiotherapy plus ipilimumab, TCR clones that came from the tumor expanded in blood.

The protocol was immunoSEQ multiplex PCR, while the TCRdb copy is restricted to in-frame clones and leaves out a portion. Of 24,000 or so clones in the sample, 70% to 75% are singletons; the top ten hold about 3%. Receiving focal radiation plus CTLA-4 blockade with ipilimumab were patients who had chemo-refractory metastatic non-small-cell lung cancer. The germline V gene encodes CDR1 SGHAT and CDR2 FQNNGV. The V gene end was trimmed by 5 bases and the J gene end by 5 bases; junction bases not matched to a gene: 10. CDR3 length: 16 amino acids. Note on this clone: No antigen is known for it.

The chain employs TRBV11-2 and TRBJ2-3, with TRBD2 matching 10 bases. The sequencing here drew on peripheral blood, taken from a patient treated with radiotherapy plus ipilimumab. This TCR was sampled from a human donor with non-small cell lung cancer whose response to radiotherapy plus ipilimumab could not be evaluated. Here the CDR3 DNA reads TGTGCCAGCAGCCCCAAGGGGGGGACTAGCGAAGATACGCAGTATTTT. Translated, it gives CASSPKGGTSEDTQYF. The full variable domain, in which reference TRBV11-2 and TRBJ2-3 provide the parts outside the CDR3, is EAGVAQSPRYKIIEKRQSVAFWCNPISGHATLYWYQQILGQGPKLLIQFQNNGVVDDSQLPKDRFSAERLKGVDSTLKIQPAKLEDSAVYLCASSPKGGTSEDTQYFGPGTRLTVL.